Listed here are 3 T cell receptor beta chains from one sample, sequenced in a study of blood T cell repertoires in COVID-19. Profiled with immunoSEQ multiplex PCR; TCRdb holds only in-frame clones, not every one. The data contain some 250,000 clones, 82% of them singletons. Sequenced: peripheral blood. The receptors derive from a woman under 30 with acute or convalescent COVID-19.

The rearrangement joins TRBV19 to TRBJ1-6, with 9 nucleotides matching TRBD1. Trimming took 6 bases from V and 9 from J; bases not matched to a gene: 3. This CDR3 spans 13 amino acids. CDR1 is LNHDA and CDR2 is SQIVND in the germline V gene (reference sequence). The CDR3 region is CASSDRGFSPLHF. The CDR3 DNA follows: TGTGCCAGTAGCGACAGGGGGTTTTCACCCCTCCACTTT.

The V gene is TRBV5-5, the J gene TRBJ1-6, with 11 bases identical to TRBD1. This CDR3 spans 17 amino acids. In germline, CDR1 is SGHKS, CDR2 YYEKEE (reference sequence). Trimming cost V 2 bases and J 4 bases; bases outside gene matches: 5. Here the CDR3 reads CASSFRDRGTYNSPLHF. In nucleotides, the CDR3 is TGTGCCAGCAGCTTTCGGGACAGGGGGACTTATAATTCACCCCTCCACTTT.

The chain uses TRBV19 and TRBJ1-2, with 9 positions matching TRBD1. The CDR3 has 16 residues. The germline gives CDR1 LNHDA, CDR2 SQIVND (reference sequence). V gave up 4 bases and J gave up 3 bases; unmatched junction bases: 9. Here the CDR3 DNA reads TGTGCCAGTAGTAAGGGACAGGGTAGGCTGGACTATGGCTACACCTTC. Translated: CASSKGQGRLDYGYTF.